This T cell receptor beta chain appears in the sequencing data of a study of T cells expressing NK-cell markers. TCRdb reprocessed the 5' RACE reads, keeping one entry per CDR3 protein, no DNA. The table for this sample gives about 180,000 distinct CDR3 sequences. Sequencing used blood T cells: a sorted CD56 or NKG2C T cell subset, CD4+ or CD8+ T cells, or bulk PBMC T cells (not recorded which). The clonotype originates from a woman aged 18 to 75 in good health.

CDR3 residues: CAWSETGSSPLHF. The J gene is TRBJ1-6, the V gene TRBV30; TCRdb's D call, TRBD1, is unchecked because there is no DNA. This CDR3 region has 13 residues. Germline loops: CDR1 GTSNPN, CDR2 SVGIG (reference sequence).